Following are 20 T cell receptor beta chains from one sample sequenced in a study of long-term antiretroviral therapy in people with HIV (dated by TCRdb to the early 2020s). The immunoSEQ hsTCRB v3.0 assay was used at survey level resolution to sequence the TRB variable region. Not all clones reach the TCRdb copy of this immuneACCESS table, which keeps in-frame sequences only. Checked studies attribute under half of the gap to unresolved V genes and leave the rest unexplained. The sample table lists around 40,000 clones, 86% of them with a count of one. Of the sample, approximately 5% falls within the top ten clones. The material was unsorted PBMCs, obtained 0.1 years before starting antiretroviral therapy. These receptors were obtained from a woman aged 50 to 65 with HIV.

Of note for this clone: Relative to the germline gene, one junction end is altered; a read error may explain this. This rearrangement joins TRBV7-7 to TRBJ2-7; D may correspond to TRBD1 or TRBD2 (5 bases each). The germline gives CDR1 SSHAT, CDR2 FNYEAQ (reference sequence). The CDR3 length is 17 residues. The CDR3 region has the DNA TGTGCTAGCAGCCATGTAAAACGGGACGGAGACTTCTACGAGCAGTACTTC. Translated: CASSHVKRDGDFYEQYF.

The chain couples TRBV15 to TRBJ2-5; the match to TRBD1 covers 7 bases. Germline CDR1 is LNHNV and CDR2 is YYDKDF (reference sequence). The CDR3 length is 16 residues. V was pared by 10 bases and J by 5 bases, with 19 bases of the junction left unmatched. This CDR3 is CAIQKGTADSIETQYF. Here the CDR3 DNA reads TGTGCCATCCAAAAGGGGACAGCGGATTCAATCGAGACCCAGTACTTC.

The gene calls are TRBV6-1 and TRBJ2-7; possibly TRBD2 for D (6 bases). CDR1 is MNHNS and CDR2 is SASEGT in the germline V gene. This CDR3 contains 13 residues. The germline V and J ends were trimmed by 8 bases and 5 bases, with 16 bases remaining between them. The DNA for the CDR3 is TGTGCCAGCCGGGGACTGTTGCCTGACGAGCAGTACTTC. Encoded protein: CASRGLLPDEQYF.

The V gene is TRBV5-8, the J gene TRBJ2-1; D may match TRBD1 or TRBD2 (5 bases each). Germline assignment: CDR1 SGHTS and CDR2 YDEGEE. Trimming took off 0 bases at V and 3 bases at J, with 10 bases between the two ends. The CDR3 has 15 residues. CDR3 sequence: CASSLDRGFYNEQFF. The CDR3 bases are TGTGCCAGCAGCTTGGATCGGGGCTTCTACAATGAGCAGTTCTTC.

The CDR3 reads CASSESAVGGPENTEAFF. The CDR3 DNA sequence: TGTGCCAGCAGTGAATCGGCGGTCGGGGGGCCGGAGAACACTGAAGCTTTCTTT. V and J are TRBV25-1 and TRBJ1-1; maybe TRBD1 (6 bases). CDR1 is MGHDK and CDR2 is SYGVNS in the germline V gene. Trimming cost V 1 base and J 1 base, with 19 bases left between them. This CDR3 spans 18 amino acids.

The chain carries TRBV18 and TRBJ2-1; no clear D gene. Germline values: CDR1 KGHSH, CDR2 LQKENI. With 1 base removed from V and 6 bases from J, the gap between germline ends came to 7 bases. There are 13 residues in the CDR3. CDR3 in DNA: TGTGCCAGCTCACCACGGATCCGCAATGAGCAGTTCTTC. Translated, it gives CASSPRIRNEQFF.

This clone was seen only a few times. The chain is built from TRBV9 and TRBJ1-2, with a tentative D call TRBD1 (5 bases). This CDR3 region has 13 residues. Deletions cut 2 bases from V and 8 bases from J, with 13 bases between. Germline V gives CDR1 SGDLS, CDR2 YYNGEE. CDR3 protein: CASSVRLGEGYTF. CDR3 nucleotides: TGTGCCAGCAGCGTCCGGCTGGGGGAAGGCTACACCTTC.

J is TRBJ1-5 and V is TRBV28; D is unclear. V dropped 5 bases and J dropped 3 bases, with 20 bases sitting between them. The germline CDR1 and CDR2 sequences are MDHEN and SYDVKM. CDR3 length equals 17 residues. DNA of the CDR3: TGTGCCAGCAGTGGCGAGTATTTGCAGGCGGACAATCAGCCCCAGCATTTT. Its protein is CASSGEYLQADNQPQHF.

The chain combines TRBV6-6 with TRBJ2-3; 8 positions agree with TRBD1. Germline V gene sequence: CDR1 MNHNY, CDR2 SVGAGI (reference sequence). This CDR3 comprises 16 residues. After removal of 0 bases from V and 2 bases from J, the junction contained 4 bases not matched to a gene. The CDR3 sequence: CASSYSRTGNTDTQYF. CDR3 nucleotide sequence: TGTGCCAGCAGTTACTCGAGGACAGGGAACACAGATACGCAGTATTTT.

The genes are TRBV7-3 and TRBJ2-3; 8 positions match TRBD2. Germline CDR1 is SGHTA and CDR2 is FQGTGA. The length of the CDR3 is 15 residues. V trimming: 1 base; J trimming: 6 bases; junction bases outside the gene matches: 6. The CDR3 region is CASSLMPSGPDTQYF. CDR3 nucleotide sequence: TGTGCCAGCAGCTTAATGCCTAGCGGGCCCGATACGCAGTATTTT.

CDR3 nucleotide sequence: TGTGCCAGCAGCTTAGGGCCCGGGACAGGGAACACTGAAGCTTTCTTT. Translation gives CASSLGPGTGNTEAFF. The gene calls are TRBV7-2 and TRBJ1-1, with 8 nucleotides matching TRBD1. Germline trimming cut 1 base from V and 1 base from J; bases unmatched to any gene: 5. Germline CDR1 SGHTA, CDR2 FQGNSA. There are 16 residues in the CDR3.

The chain links TRBV18 to TRBJ1-2, with D perhaps TRBD1 (6 bases). The germline gives CDR1 KGHSH, CDR2 LQKENI. Trimming cost V 6 bases and J 4 bases, with 18 bases left between them. This CDR3 is 15 amino acids long. The CDR3: CASSHDRRGGYGYTF. The CDR3 coding sequence is TGTGCCAGCTCCCACGACAGGCGAGGGGGCTATGGCTACACCTTC. Full variable domain (remainder filled in from reference TRBV18 and TRBJ1-2): NAGVMQNPRHLVRRRGQEARLRCSPMKGHSHVYWYRQLPEEGLKFMVYLQKENIIDESGMPKERFSAEFPKEGPSILRIQQVVRGDSAAYFCASSHDRRGGYGYTFGSGTRLTVV.

The chain employs TRBV6-1 and TRBJ2-7; D is ambiguous. The CDR3 covers 15 residues. Trimming cost V 3 bases and J 10 bases, with 22 bases left between them. The germline V gene has CDR1 MNHNS and CDR2 SASEGT. The CDR3 DNA reads as TGTGCCAGCAGTGACTTCTTAGGGTCTCGCGGCGGACAGTACTTC. This encodes CASSDFLGSRGGQYF.

This clone was seen only once. The J gene is TRBJ2-7, the V gene TRBV6-6; 9 bases line up with TRBD2. The CDR3 is 14 amino acids. CDR1 is MNHNY, CDR2 SVGAGI, per germline (reference sequence). Written as DNA, the CDR3 is TGTGCTGCGGGAGGGGAGCCCCCTACTTACGAGCAGTACTTC. Residues: CAAGGEPPTYEQYF.

This clone was observed a few times. This chain links TRBV5-6 with TRBJ2-7; 7 bases fit TRBD2. Trimming removed 3 bases from V and 2 bases from J; junction bases left unmatched: 5. CDR1 is SGHDT and CDR2 is YYEEEE in the germline V gene. The CDR3 totals 14 residues. The DNA for the CDR3 is TGTGCCAGCAGCTGGGAGGGAGGGCCCTACGAGCAGTACTTC. It encodes CASSWEGGPYEQYF.

V gene TRBV19 combines with J gene TRBJ2-3; D is possibly TRBD2 (7 bases). This CDR3 has 16 amino acids. Germline assignment: CDR1 LNHDA and CDR2 SQIVND (reference sequence). With 8 bases removed from V and 0 bases from J, the gap between germline ends came to 18 bases. CDR3 loop: CASSAGAIYSTDTQYF. The CDR3 coding sequence is TGTGCCAGTTCCGCGGGGGCCATTTATAGCACAGATACGCAGTATTTT.

This chain joins TRBV9 and TRBJ2-7, with D possibly TRBD2 on 5 matching bases. Germline V gene lookup returns CDR1 SGDLS and CDR2 YYNGEE. This CDR3 has 16 amino acids. Trimming took 4 bases from V and 2 from J, leaving 19 bases between them. The CDR3 region is CASSHAVSGNAYEQYF. The CDR3 DNA is TGTGCCAGCAGCCATGCCGTCTCGGGGAACGCCTACGAGCAGTACTTC.

The chain links TRBV6-6 to TRBJ1-3; the match to TRBD1 covers 8 bases. Germline V gene data show CDR1 as MNHNY and CDR2 as SVGAGI (reference sequence). This CDR3 region has 15 residues. Germline trimming cut 6 bases from V and 1 base from J; bases unmatched to any gene: 5. CDR3 in amino acids: CASRRTGLSGNTIYF. In DNA form, the CDR3 reads TGTGCCAGCAGACGGACAGGGTTATCTGGAAACACCATATATTTT.

This clone was counted a single time. V usage is TRBV30 and J usage is TRBJ1-1; no clear D. Deletions cut 7 bases from V and 0 bases from J, with 6 bases between. CDR1 GTSNPN and CDR2 SVGIG come from the germline V gene (reference sequence). This CDR3 has 11 amino acids. The CDR3 region has the DNA TGTGCCTCCGTTATGAACACTGAAGCTTTCTTT. This encodes CASVMNTEAFF.

The rearrangement links TRBV19 to TRBJ2-1; 10 bases fit TRBD2. Unmatched junction bases numbered 4, after V lost 4 bases and J lost 7 bases. The germline V gene encodes CDR1 LNHDA and CDR2 SQIVND (reference sequence). The CDR3 is made up of 14 amino acids. The CDR3 protein is CASSSPGLANEQFF. In DNA form, the CDR3 reads TGTGCCAGTAGTAGCCCGGGACTAGCGAATGAGCAGTTCTTC.